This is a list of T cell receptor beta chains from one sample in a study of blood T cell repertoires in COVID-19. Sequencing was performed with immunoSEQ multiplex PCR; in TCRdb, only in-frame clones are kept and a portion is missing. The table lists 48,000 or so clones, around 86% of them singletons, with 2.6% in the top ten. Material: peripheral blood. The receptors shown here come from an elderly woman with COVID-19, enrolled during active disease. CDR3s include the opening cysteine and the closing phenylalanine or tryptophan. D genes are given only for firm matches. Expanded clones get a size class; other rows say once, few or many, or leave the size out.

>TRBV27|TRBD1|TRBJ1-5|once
CASSPGTGGNQPQHF
TGTGCCAGCAGTCCCGGGACAGGGGGCAATCAGCCCCAGCATTTT
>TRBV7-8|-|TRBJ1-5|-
CASSFGIGWNRPQHF
TGTGCCAGCAGCTTCGGGATTGGGTGGAATAGGCCCCAGCATTTT
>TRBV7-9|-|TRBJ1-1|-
CASTQAQGQGAFF
TGTGCCAGCACCCAGGCACAGGGCCAGGGAGCTTTCTTT
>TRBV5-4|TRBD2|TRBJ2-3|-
CASSPASRGGSTDTQYF
TGTGCCAGCAGCCCGGCCTCGCGGGGGGGCAGCACAGATACGCAGTATTTT
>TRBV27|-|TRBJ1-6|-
CASSLFRGMSSYNSPLHF
TGTGCCAGCAGTTTATTCAGAGGGATGAGCTCCTATAATTCACCCCTCCACTTT
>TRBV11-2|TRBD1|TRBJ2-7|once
CASSYPGQSYEQYF
TGTGCCAGCAGCTACCCGGGACAGTCCTACGAGCAGTACTTC
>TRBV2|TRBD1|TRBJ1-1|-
CASTGQGIMNTEAFF
TGTGCCAGCACGGGACAGGGAATAATGAACACTGAAGCTTTCTTT
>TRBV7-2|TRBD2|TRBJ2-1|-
CASSLPGLAPHNEQFF
TGTGCCAGCAGCTTACCGGGACTAGCCCCACACAATGAGCAGTTCTTC
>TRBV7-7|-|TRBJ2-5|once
CASSLAPVVQETQYF
TGTGCTAGCAGCTTAGCTCCAGTGGTCCAAGAGACCCAGTACTTC
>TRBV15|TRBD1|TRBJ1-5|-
CATSRDRNRGPSNQPQHF
TGTGCCACCAGCAGAGACCGTAACAGGGGGCCGAGCAATCAGCCCCAGCATTTT
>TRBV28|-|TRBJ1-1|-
CASRGHGGDTEAFF
TGTGCCAGCAGGGGGCACGGGGGGGACACTGAAGCTTTCTTT
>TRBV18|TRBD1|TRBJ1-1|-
CASSPKTGINTEAFF
TGTGCCAGCTCACCGAAGACAGGGATCAACACTGAAGCTTTCTTT
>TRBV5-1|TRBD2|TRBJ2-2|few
CASSSSGMNTGELFF
TGCGCCAGCAGCTCTAGCGGGATGAACACCGGGGAGCTGTTTTTT
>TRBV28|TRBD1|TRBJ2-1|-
CASSFFWGQDWKSSYNEQFF
TGTGCCAGCAGTTTCTTTTGGGGACAGGACTGGAAGAGCTCCTACAATGAGCAGTTCTTC
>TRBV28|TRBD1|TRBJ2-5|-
CASRRQGPASWETQYF
TGTGCCAGCAGGCGACAGGGGCCGGCATCGTGGGAGACCCAGTACTTC
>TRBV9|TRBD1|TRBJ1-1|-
CASSQGGAEAFF
TGTGCCAGCAGCCAGGGGGGAGCTGAAGCTTTCTTT
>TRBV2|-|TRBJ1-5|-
CASSPDSMSQPQHF
TGTGCCAGCAGTCCGGACAGCATGAGTCAGCCCCAGCATTTT
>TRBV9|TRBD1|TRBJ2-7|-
CASSVVGQGVGEQYF
TGTGCCAGCAGCGTAGTGGGACAGGGAGTAGGTGAGCAGTACTTC
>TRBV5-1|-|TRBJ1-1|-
CASSPQTGLNTEAFF
TGCGCCAGCAGCCCGCAGACAGGTTTGAACACTGAAGCTTTCTTT
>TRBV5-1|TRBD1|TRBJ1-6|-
CASSLAVGTDNSPLHF
TGCGCCAGCAGCTTGGCCGTAGGGACAGATAATTCACCCCTCCACTTT
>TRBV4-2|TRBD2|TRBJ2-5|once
CASSQDERGIRETQYF
TGTGCCAGCAGCCAAGATGAGCGGGGGATTAGAGAGACCCAGTACTTC
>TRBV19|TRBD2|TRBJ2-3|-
CASSIGASGTTGTDTQYF
TGTGCCAGTAGTATAGGGGCTAGCGGAACGACAGGCACAGATACGCAGTATTTT
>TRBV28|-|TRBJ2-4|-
CASSSQRGGMDIQYF
TGTGCCAGCAGCTCTCAAAGAGGGGGTATGGACATTCAGTACTTC
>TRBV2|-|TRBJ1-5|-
CASTVSNQPQHF
TGTGCCAGTACAGTCAGCAATCAGCCCCAGCATTTT
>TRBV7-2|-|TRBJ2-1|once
CASSLTQGLDEQFF
TGTGCCAGCAGTCTAACGCAGGGTCTCGATGAGCAGTTCTTC
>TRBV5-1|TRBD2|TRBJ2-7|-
CVSSWTSGRAGNEQYF
TGCGTCAGCAGCTGGACTAGCGGGAGGGCCGGTAACGAGCAGTACTTC
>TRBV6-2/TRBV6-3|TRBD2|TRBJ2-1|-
CASSPPGAGAYNEQFF
TGTGCCAGCAGTCCCCCCGGCGCGGGAGCCTACAATGAGCAGTTCTTC
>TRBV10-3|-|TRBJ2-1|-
CAIGTTNEQFF
TGTGCCATCGGGACAACAAATGAGCAGTTCTTC
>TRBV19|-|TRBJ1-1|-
CASSMEGPIGVNTEAFF
TGTGCCAGTAGTATGGAGGGGCCAATCGGGGTGAACACTGAAGCTTTCTTT
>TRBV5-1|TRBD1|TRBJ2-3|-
CASSSGQSTDTQYF
TGCGCCAGCAGCTCGGGACAGAGCACAGATACGCAGTATTTT
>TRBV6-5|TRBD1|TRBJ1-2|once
CASSREGAYGYTF
TGTGCCAGCAGCCGGGAGGGGGCCTATGGCTACACCTTC
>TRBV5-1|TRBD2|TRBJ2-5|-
CASSSGLAASETQYF
TGCGCCAGCAGCTCCGGACTAGCGGCATCGGAGACCCAGTACTTC
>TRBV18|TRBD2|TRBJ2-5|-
CASSTTSGRAPQETQYF
TGTGCCAGCTCAACTACTAGCGGGAGGGCCCCCCAAGAGACCCAGTACTTC
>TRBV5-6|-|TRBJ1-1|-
CASSMGQTNTEAFF
TGTGCCAGCTCCATGGGGCAGACGAACACTGAAGCTTTCTTT
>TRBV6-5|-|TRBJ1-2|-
CASSYSDGSNYGYTF
TGTGCCAGCAGTTATTCTGACGGGAGCAACTATGGCTACACCTTC
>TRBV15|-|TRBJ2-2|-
CATSRSPEENTGELFF
TGTGCCACCAGCAGATCCCCGGAGGAGAACACCGGGGAGCTGTTTTTT
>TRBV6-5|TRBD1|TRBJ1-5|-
CASIVNDRGQPQHF
TGTGCCAGCATTGTCAACGACAGGGGACAGCCCCAGCATTTT
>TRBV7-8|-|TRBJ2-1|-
CASSHLKEGRGNNEQFF
TGTGCCAGCAGTCATCTAAAAGAGGGCAGGGGCAACAATGAGCAGTTCTTC
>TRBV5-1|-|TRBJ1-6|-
CASSLKTENNSPLHF
TGCGCCAGCAGCTTAAAAACAGAAAACAATTCACCCCTCCACTTT
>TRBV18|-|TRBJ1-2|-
CASSPRDTLVGYTF
TGTGCCAGCTCTCCCCGGGACACCCTTGTTGGCTACACCTTC